This TCR beta chain was obtained from a study of OX40 agonist ivuxolimab in advanced cancers. The CDR3 covers 17 residues. V shed 2 bases and J 3 bases; nucleotides not matched to a gene: 12. Germline assignment: CDR1 MGHRA and CDR2 YSYEKL. The repertoire was sequenced with immunoSEQ multiplex PCR; TCRdb's copy has only in-frame clones and lacks some. The table lists roughly 80,000 clones, about 89% of them singletons. This clonotype originated in an adult with an advanced solid tumor such as melanoma, head and neck, liver or kidney cancer. J is TRBJ2-7 and V is TRBV4-1; 8 bases align to TRBD2. The sequencing here drew on CD4+ or CD8+ T cells sorted from blood, taken in a trial of the OX40 agonist ivuxolimab. CDR3 nucleotide sequence: TGCGCCAGCAGCCAAACCCCTAGCGGGCTAAACTACTACGAGCAGTACTTC. It specifies CASSQTPSGLNYYEQYF.